The 11 T cell receptor beta chains below were found in one sample sequenced in a study of blood T cell repertoires in COVID-19. Profiling relied on immunoSEQ multiplex PCR, and the TCRdb table lists in-frame clones only, not all of them. Among about 200,000 clones listed, 65% to 90% were seen once. The specimen was peripheral blood. These TCRs come from a human donor in a cohort sampled during active COVID-19.

This chain uses TRBV24-1 with TRBJ1-1; a possible D gene is TRBD1 (6 bases). Looked up from germline, CDR1 is KGHDR and CDR2 is SFDVKD. Between the trimmed V and J ends, which lost 4 bases and 0 bases, there was a span of 11 bases. CDR3 size: 15 residues. CDR3: CATSESGDLNTEAFF. The CDR3, as DNA: TGTGCCACCAGTGAGTCAGGGGATTTGAACACTGAAGCTTTCTTT.

The chain couples TRBV4-3 to TRBJ1-3; D is unresolved. The V gene's germline CDR1 is LGHNA and CDR2 YSLEER. The length of the CDR3 is 15 residues. Trimming took 1 base from V and 0 from J, leaving 7 bases between them. The CDR3 loop reads CASSQVWSSGNTIYF. The CDR3 coding sequence is TGCGCCAGCAGCCAAGTTTGGAGCTCTGGAAACACCATATATTTT.

This sequence joins TRBV5-1 and TRBJ2-7; possible D gene TRBD1, 5 bases. The V gene's germline CDR1 is SGHRS and CDR2 YFSETQ. The V gene lost 4 bases and the J gene lost 6 bases, with 26 bases spanning the gap. CDR3 length: 17 amino acids. CDR3 region: CASSPQLTAALEGEQYF. For the CDR3, the DNA is TGCGCCAGCAGCCCCCAATTGACAGCCGCTCTAGAAGGCGAGCAGTACTTC.

The chain joins TRBV28 to TRBJ1-2; D call uncertain. Trimming pared 2 bases from V and 8 bases from J, leaving 12 bases between. This CDR3 is 13 amino acids long. Germline CDR1 reads MDHEN; CDR2 reads SYDVKM. The CDR3 is CASSLGEGGGYTF. The CDR3 DNA reads TGTGCCAGCAGTTTAGGGGAGGGCGGAGGCTACACCTTC.

V is TRBV5-4 and J is TRBJ2-7; D possibly corresponds to TRBD2 (5 bases). Trimming removed 4 bases from V and 2 bases from J, with 13 bases in between. Germline CDR1 is SGHNT and CDR2 is YYREEE (reference sequence). The CDR3 covers 14 residues. The CDR3 DNA is TGTGCCAGCAGCCCCGGACGGGAAACCTACGAGCAGTACTTC. This gives the protein CASSPGRETYEQYF.

V usage is TRBV18 and J usage is TRBJ1-5, with D possibly being TRBD1 (5 bases). From germline, CDR1 is KGHSH and CDR2 LQKENI. This CDR3 comprises 16 residues. Trimming took off 2 bases at V and 1 base at J, with 12 bases between the two ends. The DNA for the CDR3 is TGTGCCAGCTCACCAGGAGGTCGGGGGAGCAATCAGCCCCAGCATTTT. It translates to CASSPGGRGSNQPQHF.

The V and J genes are TRBV4-3 and TRBJ1-1, with 12 positions matching TRBD1. The CDR3 extends over 17 amino acids. Trimming at V came to 1 base and at J to 1 base, leaving 4 bases not matched to a gene. Germline lookup yields CDR1 LGHNA and CDR2 YSLEER. The CDR3 DNA is TGCGCCAGCAGCCAAGCCGGGACAGGGGGCTCGAACACTGAAGCTTTCTTT. It specifies CASSQAGTGGSNTEAFF.

This clone was seen only once. The chain uses TRBV28 and TRBJ1-5; 8 bases map to TRBD1. Trimming cost V 5 bases and J 0 bases; bases outside gene matches: 0. The CDR3 covers 14 residues. Germline V gives CDR1 MDHEN, CDR2 SYDVKM. The CDR3 nucleotides read TGTGCCAGCAGTGGACAGGGTAGCAATCAGCCCCAGCATTTT. Residues: CASSGQGSNQPQHF.

This sequence joins TRBV5-6 and TRBJ2-1, with a possible D match to TRBD1 (5 bases). With 0 bases removed from V and 0 bases from J, the gap between germline ends came to 7 bases. The CDR3 runs to 15 residues. Germline V CDR1 and CDR2: SGHDT, YYEEEE. In DNA form, the CDR3 reads TGTGCCAGCAGCTTGGGGACAAGCTCCTACAATGAGCAGTTCTTC. It translates to CASSLGTSSYNEQFF.

The chain has TRBV7-2 and TRBJ1-2; D is uncertain. Looked up from germline, CDR1 is SGHTA and CDR2 is FQGNSA. The CDR3 runs to 13 residues. Trimming pared 4 bases from V and 4 bases from J, leaving 10 bases between. The CDR3 bases are TGTGCCAGCAGCTCGAAGCCGAGCTATGGCTACACCTTC. It specifies CASSSKPSYGYTF.

V and J are TRBV7-2 and TRBJ2-5; 15 bases align to TRBD2. The CDR3 covers 17 residues. The germline gives CDR1 SGHTA, CDR2 FQGNSA. V was pared by 5 bases and J by 2 bases, with 6 bases of the junction left unmatched. The CDR3 protein is CASSLGTSGRRQETQYF. The CDR3 coding sequence is TGTGCCAGCAGCCTAGGGACTAGCGGGAGGAGACAAGAGACCCAGTACTTC.